The 19 T cell receptor beta chains below all came from one sample that was sequenced in a study of regulatory T cells in long-lasting Graves disease. Through Arm-PCR of CDR3 regions and iRepertoire HTBI primers, TCR beta libraries were built. TCRdb recomputed calls from the multiplex PCR reads with MiXCR, one row per CDR3 protein. The sample has roughly 560,000 distinct CDR3 sequences, 12% seen once. Stated time point: newly diagnosed GD, antithyroid drugs for less than 3 months. There was RNA extracted from PBMCs, and the TCR library was made from it. This same sample was also part of a study on T cells in Graves' hyperthyroidism and ophthalmopathy.

This material consisted of peripheral blood mononuclear cells (PBMCs), taken at new diagnosis, from a patient treated with antithyroid drugs. Source of these receptors: a young woman with Graves disease.

This clonotype was observed a handful of times. The chain joins TRBV24-1 to TRBJ2-1; D is undetermined. With 5 bases removed from V and 3 bases from J, the gap between germline ends came to 4 bases. The germline CDR1 and CDR2 sequences are KGHDR and SFDVKD. There are 12 residues in the CDR3. The CDR3 bases are TGTGCCACCAGTGCGGGCTACAATGAGCAGTTCTTC. It is translated as CATSAGYNEQFF.

V usage is TRBV19 and J usage is TRBJ2-1, with D possibly being TRBD1 (5 bases). This CDR3 region has 13 residues. V was shortened by 7 bases and J by 12 bases, with 19 bases between the two germline ends. In germline, CDR1 is LNHDA, CDR2 SQIVND (reference sequence). The CDR3 protein is CASTVQGLGGQFF. DNA for the CDR3: TGTGCCAGTACTGTCCAGGGCCTGGGCGGGCAGTTCTTC.

V usage is TRBV9 and J usage is TRBJ2-1, with 9 bases fitting TRBD1. CDR3 size: 13 residues. CDR1 SGDLS and CDR2 YYNGEE come from the germline V gene. The V gene end was trimmed by 4 bases and the J gene end by 8 bases; junction bases not matched to a gene: 4. CDR3 DNA sequence: TGTGCCAGCAGCCGGGACAGGGAGTATGAGCAGTTCTTC. Translating it yields CASSRDREYEQFF.

This clonotype has a count of ten or more. The chain employs TRBV24-1 and TRBJ2-3; D is perhaps TRBD2 (6 bases). CDR3 size: 15 residues. Germline V gene lookup returns CDR1 KGHDR and CDR2 SFDVKD. The V end lost 4 bases, the J end lost 1 base, and 11 bases lay between the germline ends. CDR3: CATSDRGTRTDTQYF. The CDR3 nucleotides read TGTGCCACCAGTGACCGCGGGACGCGCACAGATACGCAGTATTTT.

This clonotype has ten or more counts. The rearrangement links TRBV24-1 to TRBJ2-5; D call uncertain. CDR1 is KGHDR, CDR2 SFDVKD, per germline. This CDR3 is built from 12 residues. Deletions cut 3 bases from V and 2 bases from J, with 3 bases between. The CDR3 DNA follows: TGTGCCACCAGTGATGCTCAAGAGACCCAGTACTTC. It specifies CATSDAQETQYF.

This clonotype was picked up many times. The rearrangement joins TRBV6-1 to TRBJ2-1, with TRBD2 matching over 7 bases. The CDR3 is made up of 16 amino acids. Losses at the gene ends were 7 bases for V and 2 bases for J; bases not matched to a gene: 11. Germline loops: CDR1 MNHNS, CDR2 SASEGT. CDR3 bases: TGTGCCAGCACAAGAAAAGCGGGACTACCCTACAATGAGCAGTTCTTC. Translating gives CASTRKAGLPYNEQFF.

This clonotype was seen ten or more times. The rearrangement joins TRBV14 to TRBJ2-3; D is perhaps TRBD2 (6 bases). CDR1 and CDR2 from the germline V gene are SGHDN and FVKESK. V was trimmed by 4 bases and J by 3 bases, leaving 17 bases between them. This CDR3 is built from 16 residues. CDR3 protein: CASSRQGGLKTDTQYF. The CDR3 nucleotides read TGTGCCAGCAGCCGGCAGGGAGGCCTAAAGACAGATACGCAGTATTTT.

As for this clonotype: Since a much larger clone is just one base distant, this may be a read error. J is TRBJ2-2 and V is TRBV28; D is unresolved. CDR3 size: 12 residues. Trimming pared 7 bases from V and 4 bases from J, leaving 7 bases between. Germline V lookup: CDR1 MDHEN, CDR2 SYDVKM. CDR3 sequence reads: CASIPGTGELFF. The CDR3 DNA reads as TGTGCCAGCATCCCGGGCACCGGGGAGCTGTTTTTT.

This clonotype was picked up many times. V and J are TRBV5-1 and TRBJ2-1; no firm D call. Trimming stripped 1 base from V and 3 bases from J, with 5 bases between. The CDR3 has 13 amino acids. Germline CDR1 and CDR2: SGHRS and YFSETQ. CDR3 sequence: CASSLFSYNEQFF. The CDR3 nucleotides read TGCGCCAGCAGCTTGTTTAGCTACAATGAGCAGTTCTTC.

This clonotype has more than one count but fewer than ten. The chain uses TRBV20-1 and TRBJ2-7; D possibly corresponds to TRBD2 (5 bases). Trimming cost V 1 base and J 2 bases, with 15 bases left between them. In germline, CDR1 is DFQATT, CDR2 SNEGSKA (reference sequence). The CDR3 totals 15 residues. Here the CDR3 reads CSARGSGGLTYEQYF. DNA for the CDR3: TGCAGTGCTAGAGGCAGCGGAGGCCTCACCTACGAGCAGTACTTC.

The rearrangement links TRBV2 to TRBJ1-5; D is uncertain. Trimming shortened V by 5 bases and J by 0 bases, and 17 bases separated the two germline ends. The V gene's germline CDR1 is SNHLY and CDR2 FYNNEI. The CDR3 totals 17 residues. The CDR3 sequence is CASSPRWEGYSNQPQHF. CDR3 DNA: TGTGCCAGCAGTCCAAGGTGGGAGGGATATAGCAATCAGCCCCAGCATTTT.

To note about this clonotype: A much bigger clone sits one base away, suggesting this may be a read error. The V gene is TRBV12-3 or TRBV12-4, the J gene TRBJ2-7; 8 nucleotides match TRBD1. CDR3 length: 14 residues. The CDR3 protein is CASSGGQGWYEQHF. The CDR3 nucleotides are TGTGCCAGCAGTGGAGGACAGGGCTGGTACGAGCAGCACTTC.

This clonotype occurred many times. J is TRBJ2-2 and V is TRBV27; D is unclear. Germline V gene lookup returns CDR1 MNHEY and CDR2 SMNVEV (reference sequence). This CDR3 spans 17 amino acids. Trimming took off 3 bases at V and 0 bases at J, with 14 bases between the two ends. The CDR3 bases are TGTGCCAGCAGTTTCTTATTGCAGCAGCCGAACACCGGGGAGCTGTTTTTT. This gives the protein CASSFLLQQPNTGELFF.

This clonotype was found many times. This chain uses TRBV4-3 with TRBJ2-3; 13 nucleotides match TRBD2. The V segment lost 1 base and the J segment 5 bases; nucleotides outside the gene matches: 9. Germline assignment: CDR1 LGHNA and CDR2 YSLEER. CDR3 length equals 18 residues. The CDR3 loop is CASSQGPPTSGRLDTQYF. CDR3 nucleotide sequence: TGCGCCAGCAGCCAAGGCCCCCCGACTAGCGGGAGGTTAGATACGCAGTATTTT.

Many counts were recorded for this clonotype. The chain links TRBV29-1 to TRBJ1-1; D ambiguous. The CDR3 totals 12 residues. Trimming took off 4 bases at V and 1 base at J, with 7 bases between the two ends. CDR1 is SQVTM and CDR2 is ANQGSEA in the germline V gene. CDR3 region: CSVGRRNTEAFF. CDR3 sequence (DNA): TGCAGCGTTGGACGGAGGAACACTGAAGCTTTCTTT.

This clonotype was detected ten times or more. V and J are TRBV7-2 and TRBJ2-7; no definite D call. This CDR3 comprises 14 residues. Germline V gene sequence: CDR1 SGHTA, CDR2 FQGNSA. V lost 5 bases and J lost 0, with 11 bases in between. The CDR3 coding sequence is TGTGCCAGCAGCATTGACCAAAGCTCCTACGAGCAGTACTTC. Translation gives CASSIDQSSYEQYF.

This clonotype was recorded a few times. The chain uses TRBV5-1 and TRBJ2-1, with D perhaps TRBD1 or TRBD2 (5 bases each). The CDR3 runs 13 residues. The V end was cut by 3 bases, the J end by 10 bases, with 14 bases between. The germline gives CDR1 SGHRS, CDR2 YFSETQ. As DNA, the CDR3 is TGCGCCAGCAGCTCGCTCAGCTGGGGGGAGCAGTTCTTC. It translates to CASSSLSWGEQFF. Filled out from reference TRBV5-1 and TRBJ2-1, the complete variable domain reads KAGVTQTPRYLIKTRGQQVTLSCSPISGHRSVSWYQQTPGQGLQFLFEYFSETQRNKGNFPGRFSGRQFSNSRSEMNVSTLELGDSALYLCASSSLSWGEQFFGPGTRLTVL.

In regard to this clonotype: At one end the junction does not follow the germline gene, possibly because of a read error. The rearrangement uses TRBV5-1 and TRBJ1-1; no definite D call. The germline CDR1 and CDR2 sequences are SGHRS and YFSETQ. This CDR3 has 13 residues. This CDR3 is CASSLDPNTEACF. CDR3 nucleotides: TGCGCCAGCAGCTTGGACCCGAACACTGAAGCTTGCTTT. Variable domain in full (rest from reference TRBV5-1 and TRBJ1-1): KAGVTQTPRYLIKTRGQQVTLSCSPISGHRSVSWYQQTPGQGLQFLFEYFSETQRNKGNFPGRFSGRQFSNSRSEMNVSTLELGDSALYLCASSLDPNTEACFGQGTRLTVV.

This clonotype has a handful of counts. The rearrangement uses TRBV19 and TRBJ2-1, with 8 bases identical to TRBD1. Per germline, CDR1 LNHDA and CDR2 SQIVND (reference sequence). Losses at the gene ends were 6 bases for V and 4 bases for J; bases not matched to a gene: 5. CDR3 length equals 14 residues. CDR3 bases: TGTGCCAGTAGGATGGGGACAGGTTACAATGAGCAGTTCTTC. Its translation is CASRMGTGYNEQFF.